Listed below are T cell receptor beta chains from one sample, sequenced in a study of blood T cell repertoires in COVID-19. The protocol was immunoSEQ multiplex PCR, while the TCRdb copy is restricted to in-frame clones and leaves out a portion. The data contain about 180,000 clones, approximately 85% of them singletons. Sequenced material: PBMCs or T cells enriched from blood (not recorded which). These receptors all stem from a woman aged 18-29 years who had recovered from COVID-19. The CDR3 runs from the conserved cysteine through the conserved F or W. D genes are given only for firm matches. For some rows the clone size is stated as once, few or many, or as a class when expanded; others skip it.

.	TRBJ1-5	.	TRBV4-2	CASSYSGDGNQPQHF	TGTGCCAGCAGCTATTCGGGGGACGGCAATCAGCCCCAGCATTTT
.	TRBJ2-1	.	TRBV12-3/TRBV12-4	CASRGRSYEQFF	TGTGCCAGCAGGGGCCGATCGTATGAGCAGTTCTTC
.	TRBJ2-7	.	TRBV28	CASNSLTTTIYEQYF	TGTGCCAGTAACAGTTTAACGACTACTATCTACGAGCAGTACTTC
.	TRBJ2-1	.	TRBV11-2	CASSRRGGEDNEQFF	TGTGCCAGCAGTAGAAGGGGGGGCGAGGACAATGAGCAGTTCTTC
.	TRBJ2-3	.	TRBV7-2	CASSPNRGRTDTQYF	TGTGCCAGCAGCCCGAACCGGGGGAGGACAGATACGCAGTATTTT
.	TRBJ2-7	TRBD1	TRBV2	CASSEAGAKQGSQPRNDYEQYF	TGTGCCAGCAGTGAAGCGGGGGCCAAACAGGGGAGTCAACCCCGAAATGACTACGAGCAGTACTTC
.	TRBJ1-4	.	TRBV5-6	CASSSPGSTNEKLFF	TGTGCCAGCAGCTCCCCCGGGTCAACTAATGAAAAACTGTTTTTT
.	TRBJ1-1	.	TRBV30	CALERGPSTEAFF	TGTGCCCTTGAGCGAGGGCCCAGCACTGAAGCTTTCTTT
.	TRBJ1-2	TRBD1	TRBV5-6	CASSLDRGYGYTF	TGTGCCAGCAGCTTGGACAGGGGGTATGGCTACACCTTC
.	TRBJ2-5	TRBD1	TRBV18	CASSLDRMQETQYF	TGTGCCAGCTCACTGGACAGGATGCAAGAGACCCAGTACTTC
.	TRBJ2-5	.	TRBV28	CASRDRVQETQYF	TGTGCCAGCAGGGACAGAGTTCAAGAGACCCAGTACTTC
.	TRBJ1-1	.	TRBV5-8	CASSFLPGMTEAFF	TGTGCCAGCAGCTTTTTGCCAGGGATGACTGAAGCTTTCTTT
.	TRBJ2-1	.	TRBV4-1	CASSPKANEQFF	TGCGCCAGCAGCCCAAAAGCAAATGAGCAGTTCTTC
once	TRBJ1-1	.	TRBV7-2	CASSFSTGGLEAFF	TGTGCCAGCAGCTTCAGTACGGGAGGCTTGGAAGCTTTCTTT
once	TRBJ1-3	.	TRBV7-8	CASSPVAGSGNTIYF	TGTGCCAGCAGCCCGGTTGCAGGGTCTGGAAACACCATATATTTT
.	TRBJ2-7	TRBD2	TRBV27	CASSFRDYTSSYEQYF	TGTGCCAGCAGTTTCCGGGACTATACAAGCTCCTACGAGCAGTACTTC
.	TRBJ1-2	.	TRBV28	CASRRLQGYGYTF	TGTGCCAGCCGACGACTGCAGGGTTATGGCTACACCTTC
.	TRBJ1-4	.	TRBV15	CATSRTDSGSTNEKLFF	TGTGCCACCAGCAGAACGGACAGTGGGAGCACTAATGAAAAACTGTTTTTT
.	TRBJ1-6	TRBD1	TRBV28	CASSLDRGGSPLHF	TGTGCCAGCAGTTTAGACAGGGGCGGGTCACCCCTCCACTTT
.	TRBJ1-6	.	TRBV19	CASSIGGLPLHF	TGTGCCAGTAGTATTGGCGGCCTACCCCTCCACTTT
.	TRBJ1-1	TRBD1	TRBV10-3	CATSTGAGTEAFF	TGTGCCACATCGACAGGGGCAGGGACTGAAGCTTTCTTT
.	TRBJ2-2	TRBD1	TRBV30	CAWSGRRTGSTGELFF	TGTGCCTGGAGTGGACGGAGGACAGGCAGCACCGGGGAGCTGTTTTTT
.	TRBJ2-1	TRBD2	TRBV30	CAWTWGGRSNEQFF	TGTGCCTGGACGTGGGGCGGGAGGAGTAATGAGCAGTTCTTC
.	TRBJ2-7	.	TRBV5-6	CASSPNNGGSYEQYF	TGTGCCAGCAGCCCTAACAACGGCGGGTCCTACGAGCAGTACTTC
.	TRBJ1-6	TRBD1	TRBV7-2	CASSLKRTGSDNSPLHF	TGTGCCAGCAGCTTAAAAAGGACAGGGTCCGATAATTCACCCCTCCACTTT
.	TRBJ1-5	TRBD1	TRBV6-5	CASTFGQESNQPQHF	TGTGCCAGCACCTTCGGACAGGAAAGCAATCAGCCCCAGCATTTT
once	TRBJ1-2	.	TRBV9	CASSVDSIYGYTF	TGTGCCAGCAGCGTAGACAGTATCTATGGCTACACCTTC
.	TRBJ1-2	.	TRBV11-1	CASRQDKNYGYTF	TGTGCCAGCAGACAGGACAAAAACTATGGCTACACCTTC
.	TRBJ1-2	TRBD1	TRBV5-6	CASSIGTGGGYTF	TGTGCCAGCAGCATTGGGACAGGAGGTGGCTACACCTTC
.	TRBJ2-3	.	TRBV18	CASSLRLASTDTQYF	TGTGCCAGCTCACTTCGGCTAGCGAGCACAGATACGCAGTATTTT
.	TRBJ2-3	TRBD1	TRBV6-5	CASSSNTGADTQYF	TGTGCCAGCAGTTCCAACACAGGGGCAGATACGCAGTATTTT
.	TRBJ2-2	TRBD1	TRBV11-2	CASSPRTGGNTGELFF	TGTGCCAGCAGCCCCCGGACAGGTGGCAACACCGGGGAGCTGTTTTTT
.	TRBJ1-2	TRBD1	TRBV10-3	CAISEEGAGYGYTF	TGTGCCATCAGTGAGGAGGGGGCGGGCTATGGCTACACCTTC
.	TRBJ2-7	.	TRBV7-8	CASSLAWASVPYEQYF	TGTGCCAGCAGCCTGGCTTGGGCTAGCGTGCCCTACGAGCAGTACTTC
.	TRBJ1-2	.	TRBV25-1	CASSESTGTYGYTF	TGTGCCAGCAGTGAATCAACAGGCACCTATGGCTACACCTTC
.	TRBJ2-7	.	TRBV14	CASSRETYEQYF	TGTGCCAGCAGCCGTGAGACCTACGAGCAGTACTTC
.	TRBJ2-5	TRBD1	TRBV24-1	CATSDPQTGLETQYF	TGTGCCACCAGTGATCCGCAGACAGGGTTGGAGACCCAGTACTTC
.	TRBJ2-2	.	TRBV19	CASSIQAGFDGELFF	TGTGCCAGTAGTATTCAGGCGGGTTTTGACGGGGAGCTGTTTTTT
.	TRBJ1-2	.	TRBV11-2	CASSTQPRETTGYTF	TGTGCCAGCAGCACCCAACCGAGAGAGACAACGGGCTACACCTTC
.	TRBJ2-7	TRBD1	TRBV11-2	CASSLETGAYEQYF	TGTGCCAGCAGCTTGGAAACAGGGGCCTACGAGCAGTACTTC
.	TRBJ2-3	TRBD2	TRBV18	CASSPASGGAGTDTQYF	TGTGCCAGCTCACCAGCTAGCGGGGGGGCTGGCACAGATACGCAGTATTTT
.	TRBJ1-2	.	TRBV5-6	CASGTWGRDGIGNGYTF	TGTGCCAGCGGGACATGGGGGAGAGATGGGATAGGAAATGGCTACACCTTC
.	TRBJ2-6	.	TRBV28	CASSPTGANVLTF	TGTGCCAGCAGCCCCACAGGGGCCAACGTCCTGACTTTC
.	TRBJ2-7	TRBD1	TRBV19	CASSRALGTGSYEQYF	TGTGCCAGTAGTAGGGCCCTCGGGACAGGGTCCTACGAGCAGTACTTC
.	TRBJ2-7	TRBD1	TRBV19	CASSVPGTGGNEQYF	TGTGCCAGTAGTGTTCCCGGGACAGGGGGCAACGAGCAGTACTTC